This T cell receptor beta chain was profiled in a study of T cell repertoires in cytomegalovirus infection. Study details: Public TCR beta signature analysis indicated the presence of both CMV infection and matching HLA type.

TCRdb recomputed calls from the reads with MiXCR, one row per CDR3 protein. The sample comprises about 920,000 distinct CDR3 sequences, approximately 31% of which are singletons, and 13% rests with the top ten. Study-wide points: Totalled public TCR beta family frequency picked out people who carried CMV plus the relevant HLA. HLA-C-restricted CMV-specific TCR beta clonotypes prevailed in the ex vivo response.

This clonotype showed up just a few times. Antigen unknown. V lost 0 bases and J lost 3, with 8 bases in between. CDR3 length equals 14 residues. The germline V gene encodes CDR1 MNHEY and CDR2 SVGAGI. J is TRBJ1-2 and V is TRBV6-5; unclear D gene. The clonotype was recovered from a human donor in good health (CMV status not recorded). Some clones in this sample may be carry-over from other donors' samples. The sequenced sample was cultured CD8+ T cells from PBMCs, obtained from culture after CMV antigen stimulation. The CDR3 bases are TGTGCCAGCAGTTACTCGACCGACCACTATGGCTACACCTTC. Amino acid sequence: CASSYSTDHYGYTF.